Listed here are 16 T cell receptor beta chains from one sample, sequenced in a study of CD8+ T cells in alopecia areata. Following RNA extraction, reverse transcription yielded cDNA that acted as the sequencing template. Some clones are missing from TCRdb's copy, which holds only in-frame ones; the method was immunoSEQ multiplex PCR. This sample carries over 85,000 clones, about two thirds of them seen once, and the ten largest clones take approximately 15%. Treatment described: oral pan-JAK inhibitor, 5-10 mg twice daily. The starting material was CD8+ T cells sorted from blood, obtained at approximately week 44, from a patient treated with tofacitinib. The receptors come from a human donor with alopecia areata.

The chain uses TRBV2 and TRBJ1-2; D may be TRBD1 (5 bases). V lost 5 bases, J lost 3 bases, and 7 bases lay in between. The germline V gene encodes CDR1 SNHLY and CDR2 FYNNEI. The CDR3 loop spans 12 amino acids. In DNA, the CDR3 is TGTGCCAGCAGTCAGGGAGACTATGGCTACACCTTC. It translates to CASSQGDYGYTF.

The chain combines TRBV30 with TRBJ2-4; no firm D call. Trimming took 5 bases from V and 7 from J, leaving 9 bases between them. The CDR3 is made up of 11 amino acids. Germline V gene data show CDR1 as GTSNPN and CDR2 as SVGIG (reference sequence). The CDR3 protein is CAWLGLNIQYF. CDR3 sequence (DNA): TGTGCCTGGTTGGGGTTGAACATTCAGTACTTC. Full variable domain (outside the CDR3, taken from reference TRBV30 and TRBJ2-4): SQTIHQWPATLVQPVGSPLSLECTVEGTSNPNLYWYRQAAGRGLQLLFYSVGIGQISSEVPQNLSASRPQDRQFILSSKKLLLSDSGFYLCAWLGLNIQYFGAGTRLSVL.

The V call is TRBV10-2, the J call TRBJ2-1; 10 bases match TRBD2. The CDR3 is 13 amino acids. Germline loops: CDR1 WSHSY, CDR2 SAAADI. Trimming took 5 bases from V and 9 from J; bases not matched to a gene: 4. The CDR3 sequence: CASSSGGATEQFF. In nucleotides, the CDR3 is TGCGCCAGCAGTAGCGGGGGGGCCACTGAGCAGTTCTTC.

The chain has TRBV11-3 and TRBJ2-2; D is unresolved. Looked up from germline, CDR1 is SGHNT and CDR2 is YENEEA. Trimming removed 0 bases at V and 6 bases at J, with 5 bases between. The CDR3 totals 13 residues. CDR3 residues: CASSLDLPGELFF. CDR3 in DNA: TGTGCCAGCAGCTTAGATTTGCCCGGGGAGCTGTTTTTT. The full variable domain, rest sourced from reference TRBV11-3 and TRBJ2-2, is EAGVVQSPRYKIIEKKQPVAFWCNPISGHNTLYWYLQNLGQGPELLIRYENEEAVDDSQLPKDRFSAERLKGVDSTLKIQPAELGDSAVYLCASSLDLPGELFFGEGSRLTVL.

The chain links TRBV29-1 to TRBJ2-3, with TRBD2 matching over 10 bases. V lost 7 bases, J lost 0 bases, and 10 bases stayed unmatched. This CDR3 has 16 residues. Looked up from germline, CDR1 is SQVTM and CDR2 is ANQGSEA. The CDR3 DNA reads TGCAGCGGAAACGGACTAGCGGAGGATAGCACAGATACGCAGTATTTT. Residues: CSGNGLAEDSTDTQYF.

V is TRBV9 and J is TRBJ2-1; no definite D call. CDR1 is SGDLS and CDR2 is YYNGEE in the germline V gene. The CDR3 is 15 residues long. Trimming removed 4 bases at V and 5 bases at J, with 16 bases between. In DNA, the CDR3 is TGTGCCAGCAGCCCACCGCAAGGTACACACAATGAGCAGTTCTTC. This gives the protein CASSPPQGTHNEQFF.

The chain carries TRBV5-1 and TRBJ2-1; 11 bases are shared with TRBD2. J lost 8 bases, V lost 6 bases, and 7 bases had no gene match. Germline V gene sequence: CDR1 SGHRS, CDR2 YFSETQ. The length of the CDR3 is 14 residues. As DNA, the CDR3 is TGCGCCAGCATGTTGAGACTAGCGGGGTATGAGCAGTTCTTC. Translating it yields CASMLRLAGYEQFF.

CDR3 bases: TGTGCCTGGACGTACTCGAACACTGAAGCTTTCTTT. Its translation is CAWTYSNTEAFF. The V call is TRBV30, the J call TRBJ1-1; the D is unclear. Trimming pared 4 bases from V and 1 base from J, leaving 7 bases between. This CDR3 has 12 residues. Germline V gives CDR1 GTSNPN, CDR2 SVGIG (reference sequence).

This chain uses TRBV29-1 with TRBJ1-2; D is undetermined. Trimming shortened V by 5 bases and J by 2 bases, and 6 bases separated the two germline ends. Germline loops: CDR1 SQVTM, CDR2 ANQGSEA. The CDR3 sequence is 11 residues long. The CDR3, as DNA: TGCAGCGTTCCCGTGAACTATGGCTACACCTTC. Residues: CSVPVNYGYTF. The complete variable domain, with remaining parts taken from reference TRBV29-1 and TRBJ1-2, reads SAVISQKPSRDICQRGTSLTIQCQVDSQVTMMFWYRQQPGQSLTLIATANQGSEATYESGFVIDKFPISRPNLTFSTLTVSNMSPEDSSIYLCSVPVNYGYTFGSGTRLTVV.

The chain uses TRBV27 and TRBJ2-3; 9 nucleotides match TRBD2. There are 15 residues in the CDR3. Germline values: CDR1 MNHEY, CDR2 SMNVEV (reference sequence). J gave up 2 bases and V 1 base, and 1 base lay outside the gene matches. For the CDR3, the DNA is TGTGCCAGCAGTTTATTAGCGGGGGTCACAGATACGCAGTATTTT. Translating gives CASSLLAGVTDTQYF.

The chain couples TRBV30 to TRBJ1-1; D gene unclear. The CDR3 totals 13 residues. Germline V lookup: CDR1 GTSNPN, CDR2 SVGIG (reference sequence). The V end was cut by 4 bases, the J end by 1 base, with 10 bases between. CDR3 in amino acids: CAWKEGWNTEAFF. The CDR3 nucleotides are TGTGCCTGGAAGGAGGGTTGGAACACTGAAGCTTTCTTT.

V gene TRBV27 combines with J gene TRBJ2-7; 10 positions agree with TRBD2. V shed 5 bases and J 1 base; nucleotides not matched to a gene: 8. CDR3 length: 16 residues. CDR1 and CDR2 from the germline V gene are MNHEY and SMNVEV (reference sequence). The CDR3 region is CASSPSGGPVSYEQYF. CDR3 in DNA: TGTGCCAGCAGTCCTAGCGGGGGCCCAGTTTCCTACGAGCAGTACTTC.

This rearrangement joins TRBV9 to TRBJ1-1; D is unresolved. CDR1 is SGDLS, CDR2 YYNGEE, per germline. Trimming stripped 0 bases from V and 3 bases from J, with 6 bases between. CDR3 size: 13 residues. The CDR3 protein is CASSVDGYTEAFF. The CDR3 DNA is TGTGCCAGCAGCGTAGACGGGTACACTGAAGCTTTCTTT. Full variable domain (outside the CDR3, taken from reference TRBV9 and TRBJ1-1): DSGVTQTPKHLITATGQRVTLRCSPRSGDLSVYWYQQSLDQGLQFLIQYYNGEERAKGNILERFSAQQFPDLHSELNLSSLELGDSALYFCASSVDGYTEAFFGQGTRLTVV.

This clone occurred a few times. The chain combines TRBV6-5 with TRBJ2-2, with 9 nucleotides matching TRBD1. V lost 3 bases and J lost 6; bases outside the gene matches: 8. CDR1 MNHEY and CDR2 SVGAGI come from the germline V gene. There are 16 residues in the CDR3. The DNA of the CDR3 is TGTGCCAGCAGTTATTTTGGCACAGGGGGCCCCGGGGAGCTGTTTTTT. It codes for CASSYFGTGGPGELFF.

The chain joins TRBV2 to TRBJ2-5; possibly TRBD2 for D (5 bases). Trimming removed 11 bases from V and 2 bases from J, with 18 bases in between. CDR1 is SNHLY and CDR2 is FYNNEI in the germline V gene. The CDR3 sequence is 14 residues long. The CDR3 DNA reads TGTGCCGTACCAGACCGGACTTCACAAGAGACCCAGTACTTC. This codes for CAVPDRTSQETQYF.

V usage is TRBV9 and J usage is TRBJ2-2, with D uncertain. Germline CDR1 and CDR2: SGDLS and YYNGEE. The CDR3 is 14 residues long. Trimming pared 2 bases from V and 3 bases from J, leaving 8 bases between. The CDR3 DNA is TGTGCCAGCAGCGTGCGGCAATACACCGGGGAGCTGTTTTTT. The encoded protein is CASSVRQYTGELFF.